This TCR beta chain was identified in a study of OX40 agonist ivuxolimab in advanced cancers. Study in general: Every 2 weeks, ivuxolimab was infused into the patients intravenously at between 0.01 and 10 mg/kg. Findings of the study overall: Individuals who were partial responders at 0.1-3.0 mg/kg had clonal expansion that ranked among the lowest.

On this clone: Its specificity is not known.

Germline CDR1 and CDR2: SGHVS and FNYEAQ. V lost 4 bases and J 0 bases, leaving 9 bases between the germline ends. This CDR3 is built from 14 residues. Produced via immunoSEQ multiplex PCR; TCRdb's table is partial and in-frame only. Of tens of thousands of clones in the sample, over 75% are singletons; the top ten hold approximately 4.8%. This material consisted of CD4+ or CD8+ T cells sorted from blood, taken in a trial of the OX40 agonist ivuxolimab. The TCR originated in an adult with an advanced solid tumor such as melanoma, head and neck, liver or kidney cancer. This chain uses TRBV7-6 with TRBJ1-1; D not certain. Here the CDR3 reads CASSSGLMNTEAFF. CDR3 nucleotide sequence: TGTGCCAGCAGCTCCGGACTGATGAACACTGAAGCTTTCTTT.